Sequencing of this T cell receptor beta chain was carried out in a study of TIL therapy for anti-PD-1-resistant metastatic lung cancer. Noted time point: pre-treatment sample, taken before nivolumab and TIL therapy. The tumor samples were excised metastases, mostly pleural nodules or supraclavicular lymph nodes. Sequencing used immunoSEQ v3. Produced via immunoSEQ multiplex PCR; TCRdb's table is partial and in-frame only. This sample has roughly 92,000 clones, with roughly two thirds found just once. The CDR3 extends over 14 amino acids. V was clipped by 3 bases and J by 9 bases; unmatched bases: 7. The germline V gene has CDR1 LNHDA and CDR2 SQIVND (reference sequence).

The chain carries TRBV19 and TRBJ2-1; 8 bases line up with TRBD2. The receptor comes from a person aged 25 to 85 with non-small cell lung cancer. The source material was tumor tissue, sampled at baseline. Written as DNA, the CDR3 is TGTGCCAGTAGTATTACGGGAGGGGAGCGTGAGCAGTTCTTC. This sequence encodes CASSITGGEREQFF.